This TCR beta chain originates from a study of CD8 T cells in ankylosing spondylitis. General observations from the study: Earlier studies detected some motif variants in reactive arthritis synovial fluid and blood. As reported, disease-linked clones showed significant enrichment in matched ankylosing spondylitis synovial fluid. Typical of ankylosing spondylitis blood, it appeared, was a TCR beta motif of roughly eight highly homologous variants. Disease-linked clones bore a CD8+ phenotype, appearing relatively rarely in peripheral blood.

TCRdb ran MiXCR on the 5' RACE reads and lists one entry per CDR3 protein. The table lists roughly 700,000 distinct CDR3 sequences, about 20% of them singletons. In the case of this clonotype: The antigen remains unidentified.

Source material: blood, either unsorted or a sorted T cell fraction (not recorded which). The receptor was isolated from a male donor with ankylosing spondylitis.

The CDR3 DNA reads TGCAGTGCTGGCCTGGACAGGGGGCTTTCAGATACGCAGTATTTT. Translated: CSAGLDRGLSDTQYF. This chain connects TRBV20-1 to TRBJ2-3; 11 positions agree with TRBD1. The length of the CDR3 is 15 residues. Germline values: CDR1 DFQATT, CDR2 SNEGSKA (reference sequence). Trimming took 5 bases from V and 4 from J; bases not matched to a gene: 8.